This T cell receptor beta chain was retrieved from a study of cytomegalovirus exposure and HLA in healthy donors (dated 2017 in TCRdb). Background on the whole study: An earlier analysis of some 600 of the donors reported 276 Gb of sequence data and around 110 million unique TCR beta sequences obtained from roughly 170 million T cells. An early release covering some 640 HLA-typed donors comprised about 300 gigabases of sequencing data and roughly 86 million unique TCR sequences. Of the roughly 430 genotyped donors, about 80% fell in the genetic ancestry cluster associated with self-reported Caucasian donors. The study was designed to test whether signatures of past pathogen exposure could be identified by cataloging public T cell receptors. The study used immunosequencing to profile the T cell repertoires of approximately 630 subjects and linked those repertoires to cytomegalovirus serostatus. Along with the roughly 710-subject first cohort, a separate validation cohort of some 130 different subjects was used. High-throughput TCR immunosequencing, statistical association of individual TCRs with disease status, and machine learning were combined to predict cytomegalovirus infection status. A later analysis re-examined previously published TCR beta repertoires from 600 to 700 donors and added high-resolution HLA genotyping to investigate patterns of TCR occurrence. Rather than drawing on any new phenotypic data, the later analysis identified candidate immune exposures from TCR beta sequences and the way those sequences occurred across donors. In an earlier analysis of several hundred of the donors, high-throughput TCR beta sequencing was used to judge whether each TCR beta V gene segment behaved as functional or pseudogenic. Donor age, sex, ethnicity and CMV serostatus were collected together with the repertoire data. A later genetic analysis took genome-wide SNP genotypes for about 55% of the 666 donors and used that subset as a discovery cohort. All discovery cohort repertoires had been generated on a single sequencing platform. HLA typing covered class I and class II loci at four-digit resolution. Typing coverage differed by locus: A, B, C, DRB1 and DQB1 were typed in roughly 620-630 donors, DQA1 in about 500, DPA1 in some 600, and DPB1 in just under 490. Because of strong linkage in the cohort, 5 or 6 DR-DQ haplotypes were treated as single units for association and clustering. On average, roughly 250,000 unique TCR beta nucleotide sequences were sequenced per donor among 398 genotyped donors of the cohort, with roughly a sixth of those sequences being non-productive. What the research found in general, with its limitations: This cohort had only TCR beta chains sequenced, and the lack of alpha or paired-chain data limited which features could be detected. Immune exposure information for the cohort was limited to CMV serostatus. According to a later analysis, parvovirus B19, influenza, CMV and Epstein-Barr virus appeared linked to several top co-occurrence clusters. Because counts were too low, around 18 rarely observed V segments, including chromosome 9 orphons, were left out of the earlier analysis of roughly 600 of the donors. When HLA alleles, especially DR and DQ, strongly co-occurred, attributing TCR associations to individual alleles was difficult. A later analysis found that TCR association rates varied across HLA loci, with DRB1 alleles showing the most associated TCRs and HLA-C alleles the fewest. A later analysis found that HLA-associated TCR beta chains were more clonally expanded and had lower generation probabilities than equally common non-associated chains. Because some donors lacked HLA typing at each locus, the association tests relied only on the typed subset. In vitro tests confirmed that a few of the cytomegalovirus-associated TCR beta chains recognize cytomegalovirus antigens. Presence/absence analyses assumed roughly uniform sequencing depth across donors, an assumption that may not hold. A further reported finding was that TCR beta sequences accurately predicted the HLA-A and HLA-B alleles for most subjects in the first cohort. An association between a missense DCLRE1C variant and V-gene and J-gene trimming of TCR beta chains was found in a later genetic analysis and replicated in an independent cohort. The study listed 150 to 200 TCR beta chains as associated with cytomegalovirus. A later analysis found that most CMV-associated TCR beta chains appeared HLA-restricted, with HLA associations seemingly driven largely by CMV exposure. At a false discovery rate of 0.05, a later analysis linked some 17,000 TCR beta sequences to specific HLA alleles. Correlated functional status among segregating V segments might be attributable to linkage disequilibrium, but an unknown experimental factor could not be ruled out. A later genetic analysis reported fewer N-insertions in productive TCRs among donors in an Asian-associated ancestry cluster than the approximately 700-donor mean. Most TCR sequences were observed very rarely across donors, whereas some public TCRs were present in many individuals. Broadly in line with IMGT annotations, most TCR beta V segments showed up in productive rearrangements about 90% or about 30% of the time in an earlier analysis of 587 of the donors. A group of highly shared sequence variants was considered likely to be a technical artifact of the sequencing pipeline. The classifier was reported to diagnose cytomegalovirus status with high specificity and sensitivity in both the original and validation cohorts. It was suggested by the authors that the approach could potentially be generalized to other disease states and immunological phenotypes.

The cohort was made up of 500 to 800 healthy bone marrow donors. Cohort members were all nominally healthy when sampled, although unrecorded immune exposures were likely present. The donor was CMV seronegative and belonged to the group of around 400 seronegative cohort members. A peripheral blood sample was provided by each donor, and peripheral blood mononuclear cells were used for TCR beta sequencing. The Qiagen DNeasy Blood Extraction Kit was used to extract genomic DNA from the blood cell samples. The library was generated by the immunoSEQ multiplex PCR assay. For the multiplex PCR, a mixture combining 60 forward primers for TCR Vbeta segments and 13 reverse primers for TCR Jbeta segments was used. A multiplex PCR assay on genomic DNA amplified the CDR3 region of rearranged TCR beta genes. The amplified TCR beta libraries were sequenced on the Illumina HiSeq System as 87-base-pair reads. On the study's bioinformatics: A later analysis tallied tens of millions of unique TCR beta chains across the 666 repertoires, and some 10 million of those chains were shared by two or more donors. To remove PCR and sequencing errors, raw reads were error-corrected and collapsed into unique sequences using a nearest-neighbor algorithm that merged closely related sequences. V, D and J gene segments were assigned by aligning CDR3 sequences to IMGT reference sequences. For a sequence to be retained, a match of at least six nucleotides to both a V gene segment and a J gene segment was required. Rearrangements were called productive when the CDR3 lacked stop codons and stayed in frame with V and J; all others were non-productive. CDR3 was defined by IMGT convention, running from the second conserved V-encoded cysteine to the conserved J-encoded phenylalanine. Sequences without an unambiguous match to a single V gene segment were excluded from the earlier analysis of a few hundred of the donors. An earlier analysis of several hundred of the donors called V segments functional above 56.7% productive rearrangements and segregating when the between-donor standard deviation exceeded 5%. To diagnose cytomegalovirus status from the catalog of TCR beta chain sequences, a statistical classification framework was built. A later analysis assigned V and J genes by comparing TCR nucleotide sequences with IMGT/GENE-DB human TR gene sequences. In a later analysis, CDR3 sequences and most-parsimonious VDJ recombination scenarios were assigned using the TCRdist pipeline. In a later analysis, each TCR beta chain was defined by its CDR3 amino acid sequence together with its V-gene family, and reads lacking a unique V-gene family were excluded. A later analysis removed several hundred highly shared, low-generation-probability nucleotide sequences to deal with suspected cross-contamination and a sequencing artifact. In a later analysis, a clonal expansion index for each public chain was calculated from normalized within-repertoire ranks of inferred template counts. In a later analysis, generation probabilities were computed with a VDJ recombination model fitted to out-of-frame rearrangements, and the resulting probabilities were checked against IGoR. Hypergeometric tests were used in a later analysis to score TCR-TCR, TCR-HLA and TCR-CMV co-occurrence, with a repertoire-size bias correction applied to the TCR pairs. In a later analysis, false discovery rates were estimated by permuting HLA or CMV assignments 20 times. In a later analysis, co-occurring TCRs were grouped using DBSCAN, and TCRdist sequence similarity was added for clustering within HLA-allele-positive subsets. For co-occurrence clustering, repertoires with fewer than 30,000 or more than 120,000 public chains were excluded, along with a handful of repertoires with anomalous nucleotide sharing. Drawn from immuneACCESS, this table holds only the in-frame rearrangements with V and J called that TCRdb kept. Clones are partly lost; checked studies trace under half to an unresolved V gene and leave the rest unexplained. Clone size and V and J calls were adopted from that table, with D and trimming inferred from the DNA. The sample has approximately 220,000 clones on record, over 70% of them singletons. The ten largest clones take up about 0.77% of the sample.

Regarding this clone: Its target antigen remains unknown. Nothing much larger sits one base from this clone, and base qualities are not available.

This receptor was identified in a boy between 2 and 10 years old in good health and CMV-seronegative. Sequencing used PBMCs.

The sequenced DNA: TGTGCCAGCAGCTTGTTCGGACAGAGGAACACTGAAGCTTTCTTT. This encodes CASSLFGQRNTEAFF. Recombination connected TRBV5-5 to TRBJ1-1, with a tentative D gene TRBD1 over 6 matching bases. CDR1 and CDR2 were assigned from the germline V gene (reference sequence) as SGHKS and YYEKEE. At the junction V is shortened by 1 base and J by 1 base, with 11 bases in between. From cysteine to phenylalanine, the CDR3 is 15 amino acids long. Only the CDR3 portion is preserved as DNA: 45 bases, with reading frame beginning at the first base.